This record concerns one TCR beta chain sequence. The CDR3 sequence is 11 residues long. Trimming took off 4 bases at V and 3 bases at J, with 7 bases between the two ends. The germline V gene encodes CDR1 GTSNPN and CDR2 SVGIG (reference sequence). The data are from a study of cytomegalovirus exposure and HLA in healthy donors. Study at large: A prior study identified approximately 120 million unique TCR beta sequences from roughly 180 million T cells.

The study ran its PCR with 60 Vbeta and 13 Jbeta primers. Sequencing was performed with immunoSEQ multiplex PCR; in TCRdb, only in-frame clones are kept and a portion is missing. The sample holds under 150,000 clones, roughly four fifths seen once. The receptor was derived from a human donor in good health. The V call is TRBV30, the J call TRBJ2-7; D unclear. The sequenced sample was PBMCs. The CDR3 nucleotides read TGTGCCTGGACTCTAAACTACGAGCAGTACTTC. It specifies CAWTLNYEQYF.